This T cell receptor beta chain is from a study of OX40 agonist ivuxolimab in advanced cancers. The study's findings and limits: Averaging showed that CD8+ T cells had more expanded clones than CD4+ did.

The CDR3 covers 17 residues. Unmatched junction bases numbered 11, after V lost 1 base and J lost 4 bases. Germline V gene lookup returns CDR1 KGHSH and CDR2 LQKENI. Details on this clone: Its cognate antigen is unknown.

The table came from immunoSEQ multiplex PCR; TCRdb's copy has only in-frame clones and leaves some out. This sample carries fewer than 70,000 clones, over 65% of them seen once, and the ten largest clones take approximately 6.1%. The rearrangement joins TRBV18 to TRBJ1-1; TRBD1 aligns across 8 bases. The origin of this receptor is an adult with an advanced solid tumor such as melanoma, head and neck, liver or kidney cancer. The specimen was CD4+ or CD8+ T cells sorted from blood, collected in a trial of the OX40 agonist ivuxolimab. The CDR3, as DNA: TGTGCCAGCTCACCACTCACTCAGGGGGCATTGGGCACTGAAGCTTTCTTT. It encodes CASSPLTQGALGTEAFF.